Below, 21 T cell receptor beta chains from the same sample are listed, as sequenced in a study of OX40 agonist ivuxolimab in advanced cancers. TCRdb's copy holds only in-frame clones and misses some; the assay was immunoSEQ multiplex PCR. The sample has 7,500 to 10,000 clones, around 70% seen once. Sequencing used CD4+ or CD8+ T cells sorted from blood, obtained in a trial of the OX40 agonist ivuxolimab. These receptors all stem from an adult with an advanced solid tumor such as melanoma, head and neck, liver or kidney cancer.

The chain is built from TRBV7-9 and TRBJ2-3; weak D call: TRBD2 (6 bases). The CDR3 consists of 15 residues. Trimming cost V 1 base and J 6 bases, with 14 bases left between them. CDR1 SEHNR and CDR2 FQNEAQ come from the germline V gene (reference sequence). CDR3 loop: CASSLVSGERDTQYF. In DNA form, the CDR3 reads TGTGCCAGCAGCTTAGTATCGGGGGAAAGGGATACGCAGTATTTT.

V usage is TRBV21-1 and J usage is TRBJ2-2; whether TRBD2, the table's D call, matches the DNA was not checked. TRBV21-1 is an annotated pseudogene. CDR3 length: 23 residues. CDR3 DNA: TGTGCCAGCAGCAAAGTCCTTATCCACCTGACTAGCGGGGGCCCCTCAAACACCGGGGAGCTGTTTTTT. It is translated as CASSKVLIHLTSGGPSNTGELFF.

This rearrangement joins TRBV4-1 to TRBJ2-7; 7 nucleotides match TRBD1. Trimming removed 1 base from V and 7 bases from J; junction bases left unmatched: 10. Germline CDR1 is MGHRA and CDR2 is YSYEKL. The CDR3 runs to 15 residues. The CDR3, as DNA: TGCGCCAGCAGCCAAGTAACAGGGGCAGTGGGGGAGCAGTACTTC. Encoded protein: CASSQVTGAVGEQYF.

This clone was found a few times. The rearrangement links TRBV29-1 to TRBJ2-7; TRBD2 matches 7 bases. V lost 2 bases and J lost 7; bases outside the gene matches: 11. Per the germline V gene, CDR1 is SQVTM and CDR2 is ANQGSEA. This CDR3 has 14 amino acids. For the CDR3, the DNA is TGCAGCGTTGAAAATCTCGGCGGACTAGGGGAGCAGTACTTC. Protein sequence: CSVENLGGLGEQYF.

Details on this clone: A read error may account for a junction end that differs from germline. The rearrangement joins TRBV5-4 to TRBJ2-5; D is perhaps TRBD2 (7 bases). Germline values: CDR1 SGHNT, CDR2 YYREEE (reference sequence). CDR3 length equals 15 residues. CDR3: CVSSTWGGGQETQYF. DNA for the CDR3: TGTGTCAGCAGCACTTGGGGGGGCGGCCAAGAGACCCAGTACTTC.

CDR3 DNA sequence: TGTGCCAGCAGTTTTGTCAACAGGGGACCCACCGGGGAGCTGTTTTTT. Its protein product is CASSFVNRGPTGELFF. The chain is built from TRBV6-5 and TRBJ2-2; TRBD1 agrees at 7 bases. Germline V gene sequence: CDR1 MNHEY, CDR2 SVGAGI. With 4 bases clipped from V and 4 bases from J, the junction kept 9 bases outside the gene matches. The length of the CDR3 is 16 residues.

With regard to this clone: The sample carries other DNA sequences with the same CDR3. The gene calls are TRBV27 and TRBJ2-7; D is ambiguous. This CDR3 has 13 residues. Germline CDR1 is MNHEY and CDR2 is SMNVEV (reference sequence). V was clipped by 5 bases and J by 1 base, with 9 bases between them. The chain's CDR3 is CASSLGQSYEQYF. The CDR3 bases are TGTGCCAGCAGTCTAGGGCAATCCTACGAGCAGTACTTC.

The V call is TRBV27, the J call TRBJ2-7; 11 nucleotides line up with TRBD1. From germline, CDR1 is MNHEY and CDR2 SMNVEV (reference sequence). J was trimmed by 0 bases and V by 4 bases; bases with no gene match: 2. This CDR3 has 15 amino acids. The DNA for the CDR3 is TGTGCCAGCAGTTGGGGACAGGGGGGCTCCTACGAGCAGTACTTC. Translating gives CASSWGQGGSYEQYF.

This clone is a singleton in its sample. The V gene is TRBV7-9, the J gene TRBJ1-2; D perhaps matches TRBD1 (6 bases). The CDR3 is made up of 14 amino acids. Germline values: CDR1 SEHNR, CDR2 FQNEAQ (reference sequence). The V gene lost 5 bases and the J gene lost 8 bases, with 18 bases spanning the gap. CDR3 amino acids: CASSLRDIRWGYTF. DNA for the CDR3: TGTGCCAGCAGCCTTAGGGACATCCGTTGGGGCTACACCTTC.

CDR3: CASSSSPTTGQPQHF. CDR3 DNA: TGTGCCAGCAGCTCGAGCCCAACAACGGGTCAGCCCCAGCATTTT. The chain joins TRBV5-4 to TRBJ1-5; no firm D call. Trimming stripped 3 bases from V and 6 bases from J, with 16 bases between. This CDR3 has 15 amino acids. In germline, CDR1 is SGHNT, CDR2 YYREEE (reference sequence).

In nucleotides, the CDR3 is TGCGCCAGCAATCTTGTGGGGAGGACCTACGAGCAGTACTTC. This gives the protein CASNLVGRTYEQYF. The chain links TRBV5-1 to TRBJ2-7, with D possibly TRBD2 on 6 matching bases. In germline, CDR1 is SGHRS, CDR2 YFSETQ. The CDR3 is 14 amino acids. The V gene lost 6 bases and the J gene lost 2 bases, with 15 bases spanning the gap.

The sample holds a few counts of this clone. The chain joins TRBV4-1 to TRBJ1-1; D is possibly TRBD1 (6 bases). The CDR3 spans 16 residues. Germline loops: CDR1 MGHRA, CDR2 YSYEKL. Trimming removed 1 base at V and 1 base at J, with 13 bases between. The CDR3 sequence is CASSQGVNRENTEAFF. The CDR3 DNA sequence: TGCGCCAGCAGCCAAGGAGTTAACAGGGAGAACACTGAAGCTTTCTTT.

The J gene is TRBJ1-1, the V gene TRBV4-1, with 8 nucleotides matching TRBD1. The CDR3 length is 16 residues. V lost 3 bases and J lost 1; bases outside the gene matches: 7. Germline CDR1 is MGHRA and CDR2 is YSYEKL. The CDR3 here is CASSQPQGGENTEAFF. The CDR3 DNA reads as TGCGCCAGCAGCCAGCCACAGGGGGGGGAGAACACTGAAGCTTTCTTT.

J is TRBJ1-4 and V is TRBV7-9; TRBD1 might be the D (5 bases). The germline gives CDR1 SEHNR, CDR2 FQNEAQ (reference sequence). V lost 2 bases, J lost 5 bases, and 12 bases lay in between. CDR3 length: 15 amino acids. Here the CDR3 reads CASSLLQGSNEKLFF. The CDR3 bases are TGTGCCAGCAGCTTACTTCAGGGTAGCAATGAAAAACTGTTTTTT.

The CDR3 sequence is CASSTGPGSYEQYF. DNA for the CDR3: TGTGCCAGTAGTACCGGGCCCGGATCCTACGAGCAGTACTTC. The chain recombines TRBV19 with TRBJ2-7; no clear D. CDR1 is LNHDA and CDR2 is SQIVND in the germline V gene (reference sequence). The CDR3 totals 14 residues. V was shortened by 4 bases and J by 1 base, with 11 bases between the two germline ends.

The V gene is TRBV7-6, the J gene TRBJ1-1; D not certain. Per germline, CDR1 SGHVS and CDR2 FNYEAQ. Trimming took 5 bases from V and 0 from J, leaving 7 bases between them. This CDR3 comprises 13 residues. CDR3 amino acids: CASSVFMNTEAFF. The CDR3 DNA sequence: TGTGCCAGCAGCGTCTTCATGAACACTGAAGCTTTCTTT.

This clone was counted once. The gene calls are TRBV27 and TRBJ2-7, with a possible D match to TRBD1 (6 bases). Germline loops: CDR1 MNHEY, CDR2 SMNVEV (reference sequence). The germline V and J ends were trimmed by 5 bases and 5 bases, with 10 bases remaining between them. The CDR3 consists of 12 residues. This CDR3 reads CASSGGWNEQYF. CDR3 nucleotide sequence: TGTGCCAGCAGTGGGGGCTGGAACGAGCAGTACTTC.

In its sample, this clone was seen once. V gene TRBV27 combines with J gene TRBJ2-1; 11 bases match TRBD2. This CDR3 has 17 residues. CDR1 and CDR2 (germline): MNHEY, SMNVEV (reference sequence). With V trimmed by 2 bases and J by 6 bases, 9 bases remained unmatched. CDR3 nucleotides: TGTGCCAGCAGTTTAAGGGATACTAGCGGGAGAACCAATGAGCAGTTCTTC. Translation gives CASSLRDTSGRTNEQFF.

This clone was counted between two and nine times. V usage is TRBV28 and J usage is TRBJ1-5; unclear D gene. V was pared by 7 bases and J by 1 base, with 8 bases between. This CDR3 has 13 residues. Germline CDR1 and CDR2: MDHEN and SYDVKM. CDR3 nucleotide sequence: TGTGCCAGCACCTATGGGAGCAATCAGCCCCAGCATTTT. This encodes CASTYGSNQPQHF.

DNA for the CDR3: TGTGCCAGCAGTTACTCACAGGAGATCAACTATGGCTACACCTTC. Residues: CASSYSQEINYGYTF. The J gene is TRBJ1-2, the V gene TRBV6-6; TRBD1 is a possible D gene (5 bases). The CDR3 contains 15 residues. Germline CDR1 MNHNY, CDR2 SVGAGI (reference sequence). The V and J ends lost 0 bases and 2 bases respectively, with 10 bases between them.

This rearrangement joins TRBV28 to TRBJ2-7, with D maybe TRBD1 (5 bases). CDR1 is MDHEN, CDR2 SYDVKM, per germline. This CDR3 is built from 13 residues. The ends were cut back, 6 bases at V and 6 bases at J, with 15 bases in the middle. CDR3: CASSVGQGFEQYF. The CDR3 DNA is TGTGCCAGCAGCGTTGGGCAGGGATTCGAGCAGTACTTC.